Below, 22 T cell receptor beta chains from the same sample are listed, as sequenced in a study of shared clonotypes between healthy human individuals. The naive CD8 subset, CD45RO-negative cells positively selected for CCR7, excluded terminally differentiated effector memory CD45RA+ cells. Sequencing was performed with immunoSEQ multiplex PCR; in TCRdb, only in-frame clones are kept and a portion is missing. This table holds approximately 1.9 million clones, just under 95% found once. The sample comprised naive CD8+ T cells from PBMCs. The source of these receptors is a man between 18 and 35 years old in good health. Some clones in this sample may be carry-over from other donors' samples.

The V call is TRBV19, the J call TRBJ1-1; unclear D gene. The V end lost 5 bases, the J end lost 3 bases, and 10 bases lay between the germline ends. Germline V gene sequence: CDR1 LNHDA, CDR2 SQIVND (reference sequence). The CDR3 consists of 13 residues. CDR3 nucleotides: TGTGCCAGTAGTGCTGTGGGGTACACTGAAGCTTTCTTT. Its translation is CASSAVGYTEAFF.

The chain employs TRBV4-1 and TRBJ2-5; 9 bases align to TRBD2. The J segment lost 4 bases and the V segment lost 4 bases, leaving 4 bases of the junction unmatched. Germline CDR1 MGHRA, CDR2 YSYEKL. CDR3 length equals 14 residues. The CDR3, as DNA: TGCGCCAGCAGCCCAATGACTAGCGGAGAGACCCAGTACTTC. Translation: CASSPMTSGETQYF.

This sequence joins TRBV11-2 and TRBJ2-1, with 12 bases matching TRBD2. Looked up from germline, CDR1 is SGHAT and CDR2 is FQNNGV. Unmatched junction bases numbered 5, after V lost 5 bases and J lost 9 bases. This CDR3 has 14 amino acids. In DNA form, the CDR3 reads TGTGCCAGCAGCACTCCTAGCGGGAGGGGTGAGCAGTTCTTC. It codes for CASSTPSGRGEQFF.

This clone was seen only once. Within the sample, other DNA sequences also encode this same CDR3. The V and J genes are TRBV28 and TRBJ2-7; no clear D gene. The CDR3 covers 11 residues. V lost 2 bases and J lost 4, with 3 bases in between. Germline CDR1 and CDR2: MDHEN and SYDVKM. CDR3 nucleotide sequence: TGTGCCAGCAGTTTAAGGTACGAGCAGTACTTC. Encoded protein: CASSLRYEQYF.

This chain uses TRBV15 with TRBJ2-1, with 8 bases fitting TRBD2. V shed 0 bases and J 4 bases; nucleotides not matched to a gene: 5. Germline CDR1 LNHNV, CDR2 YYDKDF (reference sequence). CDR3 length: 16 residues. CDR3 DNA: TGTGCCACCAGCAGAGATTGGGGACTAGTTTACAATGAGCAGTTCTTC. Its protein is CATSRDWGLVYNEQFF.

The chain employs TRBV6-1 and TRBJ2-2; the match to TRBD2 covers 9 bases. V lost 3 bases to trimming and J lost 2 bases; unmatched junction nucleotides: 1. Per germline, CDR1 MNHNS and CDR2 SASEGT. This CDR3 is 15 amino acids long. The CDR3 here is CASSELAGNTGELFF. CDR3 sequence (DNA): TGTGCCAGCAGTGAGCTAGCGGGAAACACCGGGGAGCTGTTTTTT.

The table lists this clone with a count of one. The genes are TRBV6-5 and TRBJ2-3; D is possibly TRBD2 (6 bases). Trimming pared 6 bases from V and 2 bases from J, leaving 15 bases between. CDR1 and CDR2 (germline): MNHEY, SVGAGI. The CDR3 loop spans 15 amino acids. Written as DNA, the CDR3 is TGTGCCAGCAGCCCCTCGGAGGGGTTCACAGATACGCAGTATTTT. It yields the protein CASSPSEGFTDTQYF.

DNA of the CDR3: TGCAGCGCGCTGGCGGATACGCAGTATTTT. Its protein is CSALADTQYF. This chain uses TRBV29-1 with TRBJ2-3, with D uncertain. Germline CDR1 and CDR2: SQVTM and ANQGSEA. Between the trimmed V and J ends, which lost 7 bases and 6 bases, there was a span of 8 bases. There are 10 residues in the CDR3.

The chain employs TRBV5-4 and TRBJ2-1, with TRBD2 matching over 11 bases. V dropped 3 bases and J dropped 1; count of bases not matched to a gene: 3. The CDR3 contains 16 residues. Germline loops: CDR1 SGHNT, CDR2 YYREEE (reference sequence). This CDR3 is CASSSGLAESYNEQFF. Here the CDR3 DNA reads TGTGCCAGCAGCTCGGGACTAGCGGAGTCCTACAATGAGCAGTTCTTC.

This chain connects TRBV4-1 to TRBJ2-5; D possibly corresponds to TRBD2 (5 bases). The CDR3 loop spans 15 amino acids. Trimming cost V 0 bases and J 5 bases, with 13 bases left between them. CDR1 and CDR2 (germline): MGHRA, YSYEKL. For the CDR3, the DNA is TGCGCCAGCAGCCAAGATCGAGGGAGTTGGGAGACCCAGTACTTC. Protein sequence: CASSQDRGSWETQYF.

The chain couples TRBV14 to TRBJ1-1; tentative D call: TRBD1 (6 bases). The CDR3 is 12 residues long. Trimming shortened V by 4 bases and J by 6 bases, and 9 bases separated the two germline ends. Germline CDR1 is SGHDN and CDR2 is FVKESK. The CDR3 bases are TGTGCCAGCAGCCCCAACAGGGCTGAAGCTTTCTTT. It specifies CASSPNRAEAFF.

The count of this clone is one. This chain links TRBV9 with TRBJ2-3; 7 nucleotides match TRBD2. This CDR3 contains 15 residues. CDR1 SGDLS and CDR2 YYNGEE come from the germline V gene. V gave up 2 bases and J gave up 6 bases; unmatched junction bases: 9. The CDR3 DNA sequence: TGTGCCAGCAGCGTGGGGCGGGAGTGGGAGGATACGCAGTATTTT. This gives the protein CASSVGREWEDTQYF.

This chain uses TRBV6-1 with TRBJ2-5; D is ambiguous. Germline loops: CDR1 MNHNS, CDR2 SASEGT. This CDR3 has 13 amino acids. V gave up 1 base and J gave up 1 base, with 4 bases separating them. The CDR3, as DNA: TGTGCCAGCAGTGAAGGCAGCCAAGAGACCCAGTACTTC. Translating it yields CASSEGSQETQYF.

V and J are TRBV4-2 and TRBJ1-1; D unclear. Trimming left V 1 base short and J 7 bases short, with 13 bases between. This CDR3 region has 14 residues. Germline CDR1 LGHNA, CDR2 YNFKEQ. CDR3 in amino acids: CASSQVPRGSEAFF. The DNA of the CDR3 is TGTGCCAGCAGCCAAGTTCCGAGAGGAAGTGAAGCTTTCTTT.

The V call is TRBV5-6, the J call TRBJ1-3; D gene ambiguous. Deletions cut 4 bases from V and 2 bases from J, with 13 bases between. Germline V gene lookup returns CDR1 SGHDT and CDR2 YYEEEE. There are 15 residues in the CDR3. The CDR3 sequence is CASSLDWIPGNTIYF. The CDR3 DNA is TGTGCCAGCAGCCTGGACTGGATACCTGGAAACACCATATATTTT.

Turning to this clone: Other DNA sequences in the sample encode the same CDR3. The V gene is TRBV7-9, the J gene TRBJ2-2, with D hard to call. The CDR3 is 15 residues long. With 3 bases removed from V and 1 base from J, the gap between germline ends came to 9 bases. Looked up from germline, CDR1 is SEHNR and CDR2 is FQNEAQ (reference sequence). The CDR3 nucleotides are TGTGCCAGCAGCTTGGGTGAACTGAACACCGGGGAGCTGTTTTTT. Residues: CASSLGELNTGELFF.

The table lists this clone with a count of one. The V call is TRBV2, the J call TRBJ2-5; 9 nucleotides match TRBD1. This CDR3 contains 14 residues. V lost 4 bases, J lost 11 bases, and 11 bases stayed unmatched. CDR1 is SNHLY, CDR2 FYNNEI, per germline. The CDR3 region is CASSGDRVQRGQYF. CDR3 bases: TGTGCCAGCAGTGGGGACAGGGTACAACGGGGGCAGTACTTC.

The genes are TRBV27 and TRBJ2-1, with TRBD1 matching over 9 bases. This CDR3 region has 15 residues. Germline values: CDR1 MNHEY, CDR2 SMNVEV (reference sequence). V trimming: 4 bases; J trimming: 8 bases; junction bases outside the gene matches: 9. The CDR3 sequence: CASSSLGTGSHEQFF. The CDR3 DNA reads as TGTGCCAGCAGTTCCCTCGGGACAGGGTCCCATGAGCAGTTCTTC.

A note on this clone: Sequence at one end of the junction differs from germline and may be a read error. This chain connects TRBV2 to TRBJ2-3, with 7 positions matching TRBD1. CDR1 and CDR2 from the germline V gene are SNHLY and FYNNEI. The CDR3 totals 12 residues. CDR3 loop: CASLTFRDRPLF. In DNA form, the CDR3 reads TGTGCCAGCCTCACATTCCGGGACAGACCCCTTTTT.

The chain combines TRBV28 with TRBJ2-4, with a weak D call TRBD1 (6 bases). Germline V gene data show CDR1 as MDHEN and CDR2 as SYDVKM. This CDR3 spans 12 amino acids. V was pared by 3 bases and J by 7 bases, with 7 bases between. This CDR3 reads CASSFRGNIQYF. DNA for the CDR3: TGTGCCAGCAGTTTCAGGGGTAACATTCAGTACTTC.

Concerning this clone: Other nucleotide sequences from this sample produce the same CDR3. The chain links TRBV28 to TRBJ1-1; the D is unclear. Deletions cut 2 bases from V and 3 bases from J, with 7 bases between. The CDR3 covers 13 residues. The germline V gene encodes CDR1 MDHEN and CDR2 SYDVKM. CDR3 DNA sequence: TGTGCCAGCAGTTTAGGGTCCTACACTGAAGCTTTCTTT. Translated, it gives CASSLGSYTEAFF.

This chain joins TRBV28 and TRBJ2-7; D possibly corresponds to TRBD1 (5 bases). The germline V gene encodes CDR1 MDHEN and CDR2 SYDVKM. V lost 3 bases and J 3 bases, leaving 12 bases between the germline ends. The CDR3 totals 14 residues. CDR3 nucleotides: TGTGCCAGCAGTTTCCCGGCAGGGATCTACGAGCAGTACTTC. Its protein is CASSFPAGIYEQYF.